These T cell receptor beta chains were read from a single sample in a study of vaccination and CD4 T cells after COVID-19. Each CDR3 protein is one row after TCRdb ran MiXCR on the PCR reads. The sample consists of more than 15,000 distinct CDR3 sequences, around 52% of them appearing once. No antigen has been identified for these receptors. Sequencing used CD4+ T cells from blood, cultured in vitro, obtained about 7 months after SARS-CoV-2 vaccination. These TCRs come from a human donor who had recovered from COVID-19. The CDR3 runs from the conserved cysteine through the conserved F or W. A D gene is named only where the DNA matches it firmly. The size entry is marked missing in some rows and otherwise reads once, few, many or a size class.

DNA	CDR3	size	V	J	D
TGTGCCAGCAGTGAGGGACAGTGGATTTCCTATGGCTACACCTTC	CASSEGQWISYGYTF	.	TRBV2	TRBJ1-2	TRBD1
TGTGCCAGCAGCTCGCCTTGGGGGCAGGCTAGTGACGAGCAGTACTTC	CASSSPWGQASDEQYF	.	TRBV7-9	TRBJ2-7	.
TGTGCCACCAGTGACCGGGGGACTAGCGGGACAGAGACCCAGTACTTC	CATSDRGTSGTETQYF	.	TRBV24-1	TRBJ2-5	TRBD2
TGTGCCAGCAGTCAAGGGGTTTCGACTGAAGCTTTCTTT	CASSQGVSTEAFF	.	TRBV2	TRBJ1-1	.
TGTGCCAGCAGCAAAGGGGGGAAGGAGGGGGACACAGATACGCAGTATTTT	CASSKGGKEGDTDTQYF	few	TRBV21-1	TRBJ2-3	.
TGCAGTGCTAGAGAAGGGACCACCTACGAGCAGTACTTC	CSAREGTTYEQYF	.	TRBV20-1	TRBJ2-7	.
TGTGCCATCAGATCAAACCACAAAACGCGAGAGACTGAAGCTTTCTTT	CAIRSNHKTRETEAFF	few	TRBV10-3	TRBJ1-1	.
TGTGCCAGCAGCTTAGGTGGGATAGCGGAGACCCAGTACTTC	CASSLGGIAETQYF	few	TRBV7-6	TRBJ2-5	.
TGTGCCAGCAGCTTAGGAGGGCAGGGTAATTCACCCCTCCACTTT	CASSLGGQGNSPLHF	few	TRBV7-2	TRBJ1-6	.
TGCAGTGCTAGAGAAACAGGGGCGACTGAAGCTTTCTTT	CSARETGATEAFF	.	TRBV20-1	TRBJ1-1	TRBD1
TGTGCCAGCAGGAGGACACCAGAGCAAGTTCAAGAGACCCAGTACTTC	CASRRTPEQVQETQYF	once	TRBV2	TRBJ2-5	.
TGTGCCAGCACTGATAGGAAAAGGGAGTCCAGCTTGGGTGGCTACACCTTC	CASTDRKRESSLGGYTF	.	TRBV5-4	TRBJ1-2	.
TGTGCCAGCTCACCTTATTCGAGCGGGAGCACAGATACGCAGTATTTT	CASSPYSSGSTDTQYF	.	TRBV18	TRBJ2-3	.
TGCAGTGCCAGGGACTCGGAGGCGGCCCAGTACTTC	CSARDSEAAQYF	.	TRBV20-1	TRBJ2-5	.
TGTGCCACCGGGGGCCCCCTTGTGACCTTGGGAGGGACCCAGTACTTC	CATGGPLVTLGGTQYF	few	TRBV6-2/TRBV6-3	TRBJ2-5	.
TGTGCCAGCAGCTTAACTTTGGGCTATGGCTACACCTTC	CASSLTLGYGYTF	.	TRBV7-8	TRBJ1-2	.
TGTGCCAGCAGTCCAAGAGGTGAAGCTTTCTTT	CASSPRGEAFF	.	TRBV25-1	TRBJ1-1	.
TGTGCCAGCAGCTTAGAATCTTGGGGAGAACCCTATGGCTACACCTTC	CASSLESWGEPYGYTF	few	TRBV7-9	TRBJ1-2	.
TGTGTCAGCAGTCGTCAACAGGGGCAGCCCCAGCATTTT	CVSSRQQGQPQHF	.	TRBV6-2/TRBV6-3	TRBJ1-5	TRBD1
TGTGCCAGCAGCTTAAGTCCAGTACAAGAGACCCAGTACTTC	CASSLSPVQETQYF	.	TRBV7-2	TRBJ2-5	.
TGCAGTGCAACCGGGAATTCCTATAATTCACCCCTCCACTTT	CSATGNSYNSPLHF	.	TRBV20-1	TRBJ1-6	.
TGTGCCAGCAGTTTAGGGGGTGGGGCTCCAATTATACTACTCCACTTT	CASSLGGGAPIILLHF	once	TRBV28	TRBJ1-6	.
TGCAGTGCTAGAGATTCCTTCTCTGGCGGGGAGCTGTTTTTT	CSARDSFSGGELFF	.	TRBV20-1	TRBJ2-2	.
TGTGCCATCAGTGAGGAAGGGGTGTATGGCTACACCTTC	CAISEEGVYGYTF	.	TRBV10-3	TRBJ1-2	.
TGTGCCAGCAGCCAAGATTGGAGGGGTCTATCACCCCTCCACTTT	CASSQDWRGLSPLHF	once	TRBV4-2	TRBJ1-6	.
TGTGCCAGCAGTTTCCAGCCTGCTACCACAGATACGCAGTATTTT	CASSFQPATTDTQYF	.	TRBV6-5	TRBJ2-3	.